A selection of T cell receptor beta chains follows, all from one sample in a study of T cell responses to AZD1222 COVID-19 vaccine. Sequencing was performed with immunoSEQ multiplex PCR; in TCRdb, only in-frame clones are kept and a portion is missing. The sample includes about 120,000 clones, more than 80% seen only once; the top ten take 4.2%. The input for sequencing was peripheral blood, taken 28 days after the second dose of the MenACWY control vaccine. These receptors all come from an adult who received the MenACWY meningococcal vaccine as a control. Both conserved end residues are part of each CDR3.

v_call,j_call,cdr3_aa
TRBV24-1,TRBJ2-1,CATSDFPGTAISGTYNEQFF
TRBV19,TRBJ2-3,CASSIPPGQGSTDTQYF
TRBV24-1,TRBJ1-5,CATSAGQGNQPQHF
TRBV7-2,TRBJ1-1,CASSTQGNTEAFF
TRBV7-2,TRBJ1-1,CASSLKGGNTEAFF
TRBV6-4,TRBJ2-1,CASSEAESNEQFF
TRBV2,TRBJ2-5,CASSAPYSLDSKETQYF
TRBV6-1,TRBJ2-3,CASSGRATSGGVDTQYF
TRBV5-1,TRBJ1-2,CASSLAGENYGYTF
TRBV11-2,TRBJ2-3,CASSLDKTRLARDTQYF
TRBV9,TRBJ1-2,CASSVGLGTLGVGGYTF
TRBV11-1,TRBJ2-1,CASSLLGGTSYNEQFF
TRBV6-6,TRBJ1-2,CASRQGAGGYTF
TRBV28,TRBJ1-5,CASSQSGWSNQPQHF
TRBV28,TRBJ1-1,CASSAGTLGSTEAFF
TRBV10-2,TRBJ2-5,CASRKGGFMRTQYF
TRBV18,TRBJ2-7,CASSLEDGTYEQYF
TRBV5-6,TRBJ1-5,CASSLQGGYQPQHF
TRBV7-9,TRBJ2-5,CASSAGTSGQETQYF
TRBV28,TRBJ2-5,CASRHDRGLAGWQTRFETQYF
TRBV27,TRBJ2-1,CASSLTTSGGFFNEQFF
TRBV10-2,TRBJ1-5,CASRDRENQPQHF
TRBV7-9,TRBJ2-3,CASSLAGASTDTQYF
TRBV19,TRBJ2-2,CASSLAGGSRVTGELFF
TRBV27,TRBJ2-1,CASTLAGRTYNEQFF
TRBV18,TRBJ1-1,CASSPGGLIEAFF
TRBV28,TRBJ2-5,CAHSVGGRETQYF